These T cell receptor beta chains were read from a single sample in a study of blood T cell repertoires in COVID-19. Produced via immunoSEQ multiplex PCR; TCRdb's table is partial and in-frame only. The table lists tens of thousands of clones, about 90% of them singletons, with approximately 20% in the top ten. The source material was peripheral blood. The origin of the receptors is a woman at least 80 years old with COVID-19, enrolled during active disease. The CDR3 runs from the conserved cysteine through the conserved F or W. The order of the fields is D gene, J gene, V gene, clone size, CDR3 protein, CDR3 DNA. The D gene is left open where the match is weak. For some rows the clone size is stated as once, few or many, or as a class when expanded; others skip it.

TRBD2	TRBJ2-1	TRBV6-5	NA	CASSYLPRGGGNEQFF	TGTGCCAGCAGTTACCTCCCGAGGGGCGGGGGGAATGAGCAGTTCTTC
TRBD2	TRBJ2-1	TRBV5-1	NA	CASSLAHGGVSYNEQFF	TGCGCCAGCAGCTTGGCCCACGGGGGGGTATCCTACAATGAGCAGTTCTTC
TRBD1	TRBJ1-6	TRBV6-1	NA	CASSEAQGANNSPLHF	TGTGCCAGCAGTGAAGCGCAGGGGGCGAATAATTCACCCCTCCACTTT
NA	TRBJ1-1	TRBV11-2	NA	CASSFHRTEAFF	TGTGCCAGCAGCTTCCACCGGACTGAAGCTTTCTTT
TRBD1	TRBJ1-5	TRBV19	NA	CASSHRGLYQPQHF	TGTGCCAGTAGCCACAGGGGGCTCTATCAGCCCCAGCATTTT
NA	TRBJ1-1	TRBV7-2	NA	CASSFGSVAGNTEAFF	TGTGCCAGCAGCTTCGGATCGGTCGCAGGGAACACTGAAGCTTTCTTT
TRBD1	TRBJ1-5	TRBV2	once	CASTGGTASNQPQHF	TGTGCCAGCACGGGGGGGACAGCTAGCAATCAGCCCCAGCATTTT
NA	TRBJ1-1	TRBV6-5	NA	CASSYSGEAFF	TGTGCCAGCAGTTATTCGGGAGAAGCTTTCTTT
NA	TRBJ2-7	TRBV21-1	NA	CASPRDKIYEQYF	TGTGCCAGTCCGAGGGACAAGATCTACGAGCAGTACTTC
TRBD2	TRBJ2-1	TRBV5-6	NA	CASSSTGTSVDNEQFF	TGTGCCAGCAGCTCTACCGGGACTAGCGTTGACAATGAGCAGTTCTTC
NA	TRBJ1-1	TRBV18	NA	CASSPTLGGDTEAFF	TGTGCCAGCTCACCTACCTTGGGGGGTGACACTGAAGCTTTCTTT
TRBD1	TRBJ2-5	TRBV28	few	CASSQTGPQETQYF	TGTGCCAGCAGCCAGACAGGGCCCCAAGAGACCCAGTACTTC
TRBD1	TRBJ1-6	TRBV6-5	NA	CASRSPGGAASPLHF	TGTGCCAGCAGGTCCCCAGGGGGCGCCGCCTCACCCCTCCACTTT
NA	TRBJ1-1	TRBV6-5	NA	CASSPALNTEAFF	TGTGCCAGCAGTCCCGCGTTGAACACTGAAGCTTTCTTT
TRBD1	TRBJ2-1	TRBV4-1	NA	CASSHRQGESRSSYNEQFF	TGCGCCAGCAGCCATCGACAGGGGGAATCCCGAAGCTCCTACAATGAGCAGTTCTTC
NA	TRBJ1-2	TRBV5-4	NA	CASSLAGVQELFGGYTF	TGTGCCAGCAGCTTGGCAGGGGTTCAGGAATTGTTCGGTGGCTACACCTTC
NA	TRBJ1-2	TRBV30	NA	CACTPVSRTTYGYTF	TGTGCCTGTACCCCCGTTTCCAGGACAACCTATGGCTACACCTTC